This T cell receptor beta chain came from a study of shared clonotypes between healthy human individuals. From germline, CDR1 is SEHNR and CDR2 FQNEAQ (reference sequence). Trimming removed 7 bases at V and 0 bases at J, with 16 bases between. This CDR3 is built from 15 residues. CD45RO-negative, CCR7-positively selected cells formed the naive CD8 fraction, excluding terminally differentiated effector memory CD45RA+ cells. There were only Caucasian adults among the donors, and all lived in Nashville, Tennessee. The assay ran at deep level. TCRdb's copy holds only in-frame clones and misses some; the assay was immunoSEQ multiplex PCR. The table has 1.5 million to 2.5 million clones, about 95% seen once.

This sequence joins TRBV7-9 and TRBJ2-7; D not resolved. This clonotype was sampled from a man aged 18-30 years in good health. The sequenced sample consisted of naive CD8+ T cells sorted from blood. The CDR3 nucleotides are TGTGCCAGCACCCCATTGAACAAAAGCTCCTACGAGCAGTACTTC. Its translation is CASTPLNKSSYEQYF.